The 10 T cell receptor beta chains in this list originate from one sample, sequenced in a study of graft-versus-host responses after intestinal transplantation. Antigens for these TCRs are unknown. Data came from immunoSEQ multiplex PCR; TCRdb stores just in-frame clones and leaves some out. This table holds over 85,000 clones, 90% to 95% found once. Sequenced here: unstimulated CD8+ T cells sorted from spleen or lymph node cells, sampled before intestinal transplant. These receptors all come from a human donor who received an intestinal transplant.

V and J are TRBV4-1 and TRBJ2-7; D gene ambiguous. Trimming pared 0 bases from V and 0 bases from J, leaving 15 bases between. The CDR3 loop spans 17 amino acids. CDR1 and CDR2 from the germline V gene are MGHRA and YSYEKL. The CDR3 loop is CASSQDRSGVSSYEQYF. DNA of the CDR3: TGCGCCAGCAGCCAAGATCGATCAGGCGTAAGCTCCTACGAGCAGTACTTC.

This clone appeared a few times. V is TRBV13 and J is TRBJ1-1; D is ambiguous. V lost 0 bases, J lost 7 bases, and 9 bases lay in between. CDR1 is PRHDT and CDR2 is FYEKMQ in the germline V gene (reference sequence). The CDR3 is made up of 13 amino acids. CDR3 protein: CASSLGSVIEAFF. Here the CDR3 DNA reads TGTGCCAGCAGCTTAGGATCAGTTATTGAAGCTTTCTTT.

In the case of this clone: The sample has other DNA sequences that encode this CDR3 too. The chain uses TRBV4-1 and TRBJ1-3; D is unresolved. The CDR3 totals 13 residues. The ends were cut back, 1 base at V and 4 bases at J, with 5 bases in the middle. Germline CDR1 MGHRA, CDR2 YSYEKL. CDR3 bases: TGCGCCAGCAGCCAAGCCGGGGGAAACACCATATATTTT. Translating gives CASSQAGGNTIYF.

In regard to this clone: The DNA is omitted, as the CDR3 cannot be located on it reliably, and the CDR3 follows TCRdb's listing. This chain connects TRBV27 to TRBJ2-1; TRBD2 is the table's D call, not checked against the DNA. Germline V gives CDR1 MNHEY, CDR2 SMNVEV (reference sequence). The CDR3 has 19 residues if both end residues are counted. CDR3: CASSSSGMRVIGSYNEQFF.

J is TRBJ2-1 and V is TRBV9; a possible D gene is TRBD2 (6 bases). Trimming took 2 bases from V and 6 from J, leaving 9 bases between them. Germline V gene sequence: CDR1 SGDLS, CDR2 YYNGEE. The CDR3 is made up of 13 amino acids. The CDR3 DNA is TGTGCCAGCAGCGTCGAGGAGGGCAATGAGCAGTTCTTC. This codes for CASSVEEGNEQFF.

This CDR3 reads CASSPAVIGEQFF. CDR3 in DNA: TGCGCCAGCAGCCCCGCTGTTATCGGTGAGCAGTTCTTC. The chain combines TRBV4-1 with TRBJ2-1; D gene ambiguous. Germline V CDR1 and CDR2: MGHRA, YSYEKL. CDR3 size: 13 residues. V dropped 4 bases and J dropped 9 bases, with 13 bases sitting between them.

This chain joins TRBV6-1 and TRBJ2-5, with D maybe TRBD1 (5 bases). The germline V gene has CDR1 MNHNS and CDR2 SASEGT. The CDR3 sequence is 16 residues long. Between the trimmed V and J ends, which lost 2 bases and 0 bases, there was a span of 13 bases. The CDR3, as DNA: TGTGCCAGCAGTGAATGGGGCTCCACCTACCAAGAGACCCAGTACTTC. Translation gives CASSEWGSTYQETQYF.

The chain combines TRBV6-9 with TRBJ1-5; D call uncertain. This CDR3 has 15 amino acids. Trimming cost V 6 bases and J 4 bases, with 16 bases left between them. Germline assignment: CDR1 MNHGY and CDR2 SVAAGI. CDR3 sequence: CASRIPERINQPQHF. The CDR3 DNA sequence: TGTGCCAGCAGGATACCGGAGCGAATTAATCAGCCCCAGCATTTT.

The rearrangement joins TRBV19 to TRBJ2-5; D is perhaps TRBD2 (6 bases). The length of the CDR3 is 14 residues. Trimming cost V 1 base and J 5 bases, with 11 bases left between them. The germline V gene has CDR1 LNHDA and CDR2 SQIVND (reference sequence). CDR3 residues: CASSIAGLGETQYF. CDR3 DNA sequence: TGTGCCAGTAGTATAGCGGGACTGGGCGAGACCCAGTACTTC.

The chain recombines TRBV11-3 with TRBJ2-1; D possibly corresponds to TRBD2 (7 bases). This CDR3 has 16 amino acids. CDR1 is SGHNT and CDR2 is YENEEA in the germline V gene. V gave up 3 bases and J gave up 10 bases, with 22 bases separating them. CDR3 region: CASSFSGLGGFEEQFF. CDR3 DNA sequence: TGTGCCAGCAGCTTTAGTGGACTAGGGGGTTTTGAGGAGCAGTTCTTC.